Below are 26 T cell receptor beta chains sequenced from a single sample in a study of shared clonotypes between healthy human individuals. The repertoire was sequenced with immunoSEQ multiplex PCR; TCRdb's copy has only in-frame clones and lacks some. The sample lists under 1,900,000 clones, approximately 98.5% occurring once. Material: naive CD4+ T cells sorted from blood. Subset in this sample: CD45RA+ positively selected. Receptors were obtained from a man between 25 and 39 years old in good health.

The V gene is TRBV5-4, the J gene TRBJ2-1, with 7 bases aligning to TRBD2. Germline values: CDR1 SGHNT, CDR2 YYREEE (reference sequence). The CDR3 consists of 12 residues. Unmatched junction bases numbered 7, after V lost 3 bases and J lost 13 bases. The CDR3 region has the DNA TGTGCCAGCAGCTCGCAGACTAGCCATCAGTTCTTC. This sequence encodes CASSSQTSHQFF. Together with reference TRBV5-4 and TRBJ2-1, the CDR3 gives the full variable domain: ETGVTQSPTHLIKTRGQQVTLRCSSQSGHNTVSWYQQALGQGPQFIFQYYREEENGRGNFPPRFSGLQFPNYSSELNVNALELDDSALYLCASSSQTSHQFFGPGTRLTVL.

The V and J genes are TRBV5-1 and TRBJ2-5; D may match TRBD1 or TRBD2 (5 bases each). Trimming removed 6 bases at V and 1 base at J, with 13 bases between. CDR3 length: 14 residues. CDR1 is SGHRS, CDR2 YFSETQ, per germline. This chain's CDR3 is CASTDPGSQETQYF. CDR3 bases: TGCGCCAGCACCGACCCAGGGAGCCAAGAGACCCAGTACTTC.

The chain recombines TRBV7-2 with TRBJ2-2; a weak D match, TRBD1 (5 bases). The germline V gene has CDR1 SGHTA and CDR2 FQGNSA. Trimming shortened V by 2 bases and J by 0 bases, and 7 bases separated the two germline ends. CDR3 length: 15 amino acids. The CDR3 spells CASSLIGANTGELFF. The CDR3, as DNA: TGTGCCAGCAGCTTAATAGGGGCGAACACCGGGGAGCTGTTTTTT.

The chain combines TRBV9 with TRBJ2-6, with D unresolved. The CDR3 spans 15 residues. Germline CDR1 is SGDLS and CDR2 is YYNGEE. Trimming shortened V by 0 bases and J by 0 bases, and 4 bases separated the two germline ends. The CDR3 sequence is CASSVGFSGANVLTF. The CDR3 DNA reads as TGTGCCAGCAGCGTAGGCTTCTCTGGGGCCAACGTCCTGACTTTC.

This chain joins TRBV11-2 and TRBJ2-7, with TRBD1 matching over 9 bases. This CDR3 comprises 15 residues. Per germline, CDR1 SGHAT and CDR2 FQNNGV. The V segment lost 5 bases and the J segment 0 bases; nucleotides outside the gene matches: 5. CDR3 in amino acids: CASSPGQGRSYEQYF. The CDR3 coding sequence is TGTGCCAGCAGCCCCGGACAGGGGCGCTCCTACGAGCAGTACTTC.

The chain joins TRBV7-2 to TRBJ1-5; perhaps TRBD1 as D (6 bases). Per germline, CDR1 SGHTA and CDR2 FQGNSA. CDR3 size: 16 residues. V lost 5 bases and J 5 bases, leaving 19 bases between the germline ends. The CDR3 bases are TGTGCCAGCAGCCCTACAGGGCAGGGGTACGATCAGCCCCAGCATTTT. Translating gives CASSPTGQGYDQPQHF. Full variable domain (remainder filled in from reference TRBV7-2 and TRBJ1-5): GAGVSQSPSNKVTEKGKDVELRCDPISGHTALYWYRQSLGQGLEFLIYFQGNSAPDKSGLPSDRFSAERTGGSVSTLTIQRTQQEDSAVYLCASSPTGQGYDQPQHFGDGTRLSIL.

This sequence joins TRBV20-1 and TRBJ1-4; D is unresolved. The V end lost 7 bases, the J end lost 7 bases, and 7 bases lay between the germline ends. Germline lookup yields CDR1 DFQATT and CDR2 SNEGSKA (reference sequence). The CDR3 is 10 amino acids. The CDR3 loop reads CSVQGEKLFF. In DNA, the CDR3 is TGCAGTGTTCAAGGTGAAAAACTGTTTTTT.

The CDR3 DNA follows: TGTGCCAGCAGCTTGGTTTCTAGCGGGGGGAACACCGGGGAGCTGTTTTTT. Translating it yields CASSLVSSGGNTGELFF. The V call is TRBV7-6, the J call TRBJ2-2; TRBD2 matches at 10 bases. Germline V lookup: CDR1 SGHVS, CDR2 FNYEAQ. Trimming removed 3 bases from V and 1 base from J; junction bases left unmatched: 5. The CDR3 length is 17 residues. Drawing the rest from reference TRBV7-6 and TRBJ2-2, the complete variable domain is GAGVSQSPRYKVTKRGQDVALRCDPISGHVSLYWYRQALGQGPEFLTYFNYEAQQDKSGLPNDRFSAERPEGSISTLTIQRTEQRDSAMYRCASSLVSSGGNTGELFFGEGSRLTVL.

The V gene is TRBV5-6, the J gene TRBJ2-7, with 10 bases aligning to TRBD2. Germline V gives CDR1 SGHDT, CDR2 YYEEEE. With 2 bases clipped from V and 4 bases from J, the junction kept 6 bases outside the gene matches. This CDR3 has 15 amino acids. CDR3: CASSFMTSGPYEQYF. DNA of the CDR3: TGTGCCAGCAGCTTTATGACTAGCGGGCCTTACGAGCAGTACTTC.

This clone came up once. The J gene is TRBJ2-1, the V gene TRBV19, with D possibly TRBD2 on 6 matching bases. CDR3 length: 15 amino acids. Trimming pared 7 bases from V and 7 bases from J, leaving 20 bases between. From germline, CDR1 is LNHDA and CDR2 SQIVND (reference sequence). This CDR3 is CASNMGHGRGNEQFF. In nucleotides, the CDR3 is TGTGCCAGTAACATGGGTCACGGGAGAGGGAATGAGCAGTTCTTC.

The rearrangement uses TRBV14 and TRBJ2-7; TRBD2 agrees at 9 bases. Germline V gene data show CDR1 as SGHDN and CDR2 as FVKESK. V lost 1 base, J lost 2 bases, and 3 bases stayed unmatched. The CDR3 runs to 15 residues. The CDR3: CASSQVLAGAYEQYF. The CDR3 DNA is TGTGCCAGCAGCCAAGTGTTAGCGGGAGCCTACGAGCAGTACTTC. The entire variable domain, with the rest obtained from reference TRBV14 and TRBJ2-7, is as follows: EAGVTQFPSHSVIEKGQTVTLRCDPISGHDNLYWYRRVMGKEIKFLLHFVKESKQDESGMPNNRFLAERTGGTYSTLKVQPAELEDSGVYFCASSQVLAGAYEQYFGPGTRLTVT.

V usage is TRBV7-9 and J usage is TRBJ2-3; D ambiguous. Germline CDR1 reads SEHNR; CDR2 reads FQNEAQ (reference sequence). This CDR3 comprises 14 residues. Trimming stripped 2 bases from V and 2 bases from J, with 8 bases between. CDR3: CASSLQGNTDTQYF. The CDR3 bases are TGTGCCAGCAGCTTACAAGGAAACACAGATACGCAGTATTTT.

The V gene is TRBV28, the J gene TRBJ2-3; D not resolved. Germline V gene sequence: CDR1 MDHEN, CDR2 SYDVKM. This CDR3 is built from 11 residues. The germline V and J ends were trimmed by 4 bases and 8 bases, with 7 bases remaining between them. The CDR3 DNA follows: TGTGCCAGCAGTTCCGTGACTACGCAGTATTTT. This codes for CASSSVTTQYF.

The CDR3: CSAGTATMNTEAFF. DNA for the CDR3: TGCAGCGCCGGGACGGCCACAATGAACACTGAAGCTTTCTTT. The genes are TRBV29-1 and TRBJ1-1, with D possibly being TRBD1 (5 bases). V was clipped by 7 bases and J by 0 bases, with 15 bases between them. Germline lookup yields CDR1 SQVTM and CDR2 ANQGSEA. The CDR3 is 14 residues long.

The genes are TRBV5-4 and TRBJ2-7, with 8 bases that match TRBD2. V gave up 0 bases and J gave up 3 bases; unmatched junction bases: 5. Germline-derived CDR1 and CDR2 are SGHNT and YYREEE (reference sequence). This CDR3 has 15 amino acids. CDR3 amino acids: CASSLVGSGVYEQYF. In DNA form, the CDR3 reads TGTGCCAGCAGCTTGGTGGGTAGCGGGGTCTACGAGCAGTACTTC.

The chain is built from TRBV11-2 and TRBJ2-1; 8 bases match TRBD2. Germline trimming cut 1 base from V and 4 bases from J; bases unmatched to any gene: 9. The CDR3 loop spans 17 amino acids. The germline V gene encodes CDR1 SGHAT and CDR2 FQNNGV. Written as DNA, the CDR3 is TGTGCCAGCAGCTTAGTAAGCGGGAGACGGGTTTACAATGAGCAGTTCTTC. Residues: CASSLVSGRRVYNEQFF.

The V and J genes are TRBV6-5 and TRBJ1-1, with unresolved D. In germline, CDR1 is MNHEY, CDR2 SVGAGI. V lost 5 bases and J 0 bases, leaving 7 bases between the germline ends. The CDR3 spans 13 residues. The CDR3 here is CASSPRVNTEAFF. CDR3 bases: TGTGCCAGCAGTCCCCGGGTGAACACTGAAGCTTTCTTT.

The V gene is TRBV10-3, the J gene TRBJ1-2, with unresolved D. The germline V gene has CDR1 ENHRY and CDR2 SYGVKD. The CDR3 sequence is 16 residues long. V shed 2 bases and J shed 4 bases, with 17 bases lying between them. The chain's CDR3 is CAISESYSVGGYGYTF. The CDR3 nucleotides read TGTGCCATCAGTGAGAGTTACTCGGTGGGAGGCTATGGCTACACCTTC.

This sequence joins TRBV28 and TRBJ1-4; D is possibly TRBD1 (6 bases). CDR1 and CDR2 from the germline V gene are MDHEN and SYDVKM. The CDR3 has 12 residues. Trimming took 8 bases from V and 2 from J, leaving 6 bases between them. CDR3 in amino acids: CASDRTNEKLFF. The DNA of the CDR3 is TGTGCCAGCGACAGGACTAATGAAAAACTGTTTTTT.

The genes are TRBV21-1 and TRBJ1-3. TRBV21-1 corresponds to a pseudogene. CDR3 length: 16 amino acids. The CDR3 DNA is TGTGCCAGCAGCAAAGAGGGCGGAGGCTCTGGAAACACCATATATTTT. This translates into CASSKEGGGSGNTIYF.

The V gene is TRBV11-2, the J gene TRBJ2-7, with 9 bases identical to TRBD1. In germline, CDR1 is SGHAT, CDR2 FQNNGV. The V and J ends lost 1 base and 0 bases, in that order; junction bases with no gene match: 4. The CDR3 covers 16 residues. The CDR3 loop reads CASSLAGQGGSYEQYF. DNA for the CDR3: TGTGCCAGCAGCTTAGCGGGACAGGGTGGCTCCTACGAGCAGTACTTC.

The CDR3 is CASSLVPKGSGELFF. CDR3 coding DNA: TGCGCCAGCAGCTTGGTTCCGAAAGGGAGCGGGGAGCTGTTTTTT. The chain combines TRBV5-1 with TRBJ2-2; D may be TRBD2 (5 bases). V was trimmed by 0 bases and J by 7 bases, leaving 13 bases between them. The CDR3 spans 15 residues. CDR1 is SGHRS and CDR2 is YFSETQ in the germline V gene.

The J gene is TRBJ2-1, the V gene TRBV19; 9 positions match TRBD2. Germline V CDR1 and CDR2: LNHDA, SQIVND (reference sequence). V lost 10 bases, J lost 4 bases, and 5 bases stayed unmatched. The CDR3 is made up of 13 amino acids. CDR3 DNA sequence: TGTGCCACAGGACTAGCGAAGTACAATGAGCAGTTCTTC. Protein sequence: CATGLAKYNEQFF.

Comment on this clone: Other DNA sequences in the sample encode the same CDR3. This sequence joins TRBV5-4 and TRBJ2-3, with TRBD2 matching over 9 bases. The ends lost 1 base at V and 2 bases at J; junction bases unmatched: 2. Germline V gives CDR1 SGHNT, CDR2 YYREEE (reference sequence). The CDR3 contains 15 residues. CDR3 residues: CASSLLAGATDTQYF. In DNA form, the CDR3 reads TGTGCCAGCAGCTTGTTAGCGGGAGCCACAGATACGCAGTATTTT.

This clone appeared a single time. V usage is TRBV18 and J usage is TRBJ2-3; 8 bases map to TRBD1. V was clipped by 1 base and J by 4 bases; unmatched bases: 13. Germline CDR1 and CDR2: KGHSH and LQKENI. The CDR3 is made up of 18 amino acids. CDR3 coding DNA: TGTGCCAGCTCACCACGGCAGGGGGCCCTCACGGTGGCAGATACGCAGTATTTT. It translates to CASSPRQGALTVADTQYF.

V is TRBV18 and J is TRBJ2-1; no reliable D call. This CDR3 is 16 amino acids long. The germline V and J ends were trimmed by 5 bases and 0 bases, with 14 bases remaining between them. The germline CDR1 and CDR2 sequences are KGHSH and LQKENI. The chain's CDR3 is CASSSSVLSSYNEQFF. The CDR3 DNA reads TGTGCCAGCTCATCCTCCGTTCTAAGCTCCTACAATGAGCAGTTCTTC. The full variable domain, with the rest looked up from reference TRBV18 and TRBJ2-1, is NAGVMQNPRHLVRRRGQEARLRCSPMKGHSHVYWYRQLPEEGLKFMVYLQKENIIDESGMPKERFSAEFPKEGPSILRIQQVVRGDSAAYFCASSSSVLSSYNEQFFGPGTRLTVL.